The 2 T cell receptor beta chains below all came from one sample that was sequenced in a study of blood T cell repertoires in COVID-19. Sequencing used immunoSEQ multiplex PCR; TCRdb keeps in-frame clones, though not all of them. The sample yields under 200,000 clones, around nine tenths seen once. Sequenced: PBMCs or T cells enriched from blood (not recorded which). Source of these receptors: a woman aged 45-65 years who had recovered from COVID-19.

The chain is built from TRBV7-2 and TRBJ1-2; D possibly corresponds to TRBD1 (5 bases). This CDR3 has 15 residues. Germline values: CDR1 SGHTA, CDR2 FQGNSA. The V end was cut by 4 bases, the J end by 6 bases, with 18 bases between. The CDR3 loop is CASSWEPGLRNGYTF. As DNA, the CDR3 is TGTGCCAGCAGCTGGGAACCGGGACTTCGGAATGGCTACACCTTC.

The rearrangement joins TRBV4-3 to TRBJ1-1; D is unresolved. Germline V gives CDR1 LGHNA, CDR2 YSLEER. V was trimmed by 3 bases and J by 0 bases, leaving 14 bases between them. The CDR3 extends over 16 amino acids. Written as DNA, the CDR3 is TGCGCCAGCAGCCAGAGCGACTGGTACATGAACACTGAAGCTTTCTTT. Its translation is CASSQSDWYMNTEAFF.